This TCR beta chain was obtained from a study of blood T cells in healthy people across ages. Healthy individuals of Caucasian origin from Russia, aged about 6 to 100, served as donors. This CDR3 spans 16 amino acids. Trimming took 4 bases from V and 2 from J, leaving 17 bases between them. Germline lookup yields CDR1 LGHDT and CDR2 YNNKEL (reference sequence). PCR was performed a second time for about 6 to 11 cycles using a sample-barcoded 5' primer and a J-beta primer mix. MiXCR was run by TCRdb on the 5' RACE reads, yielding one entry per CDR3 protein. The sample comprises hundreds of thousands of distinct CDR3 sequences, around 49% of which are singletons, and about 32% rests with the top ten.

Sequenced material: blood. This rearrangement joins TRBV3-1 to TRBJ1-2; tentative D call: TRBD1 (6 bases). The receptor was isolated from a woman in her sixties in good health. CDR3 loop: CASSRQGFGENYGYTF. The CDR3 region has the DNA TGTGCCAGCAGCCGGCAGGGGTTTGGGGAAAACTATGGCTACACCTTC. Full variable domain (remainder filled in from reference TRBV3-1 and TRBJ1-2): DTAVSQTPKYLVTQMGNDKSIKCEQNLGHDTMYWYKQDSKKFLKIMFSYNNKELIINETVPNRFSPKSPDKAHLNLHINSLELGDSAVYFCASSRQGFGENYGYTFGSGTRLTVV.